The TCR beta chain described here comes from a study of long-term antiretroviral therapy in people with HIV. V shed 6 bases and J shed 2 bases, with 13 bases lying between them. The CDR3 loop spans 14 amino acids. Germline CDR1 MNHEY, CDR2 SMNVEV (reference sequence). In this sample, this clone turned up a few times. The immunoSEQ assay was v3.0, run at survey level. Generated by immunoSEQ multiplex PCR, the TCRdb table keeps only in-frame clones and is missing some. Of around 26,000 clones in the sample, roughly 79% were seen once. The specimen was unsorted PBMCs, collected 1.1 years before starting antiretroviral therapy. The chain recombines TRBV27 with TRBJ1-1; D unresolved. This clonotype was obtained from a woman aged 40 to 50 with HIV. The CDR3 sequence: CASRLLSRNTEAFF. The CDR3 DNA is TGTGCCAGCAGGCTTTTGAGTCGAAACACTGAAGCTTTCTTT.